The TCR beta chain under discussion was sequenced for a study of control samples from healthy donors and cancer patients (dated by TCRdb to the early 2020s). V was cut back by 0 bases and J by 5 bases, leaving a gap of 12 bases between them. In the germline V gene, CDR1 corresponds to SGHRS and CDR2 to YFSETQ. The CDR3 numbers 15 residues from cysteine through phenylalanine. Only CDR3 DNA is held: 45 bases, read in frame from base 1. Libraries were made using the immunoSEQ multiplex PCR assay. Here the immuneACCESS table is served through TCRdb, limited to in-frame sequences with V and J called. Missing clones are a known gap in these copies; in checked studies unresolved V genes cover under half, and the rest lacks a known reason. In all, the sample holds 100,000 to 150,000 clones, and over 75% of those were seen once. About 2.5% of the sample is in the top ten clones. For this clone: Its antigen has not been determined. Per-base quality was not reported, and no clone a single base away is much larger than it.

Recombination joined TRBV5-1 with TRBJ2-1; the D region possibly corresponds to TRBD1 (6 bases align). The sample consisted of blood. The sequence derives from a man in his forties in good health. The CDR3 amino acid sequence is: CASSLAPGHDNEQFF. The bases are TGCGCCAGCAGCTTGGCCCCGGGACACGACAATGAGCAGTTCTTC.